This T cell receptor (beta chain) was obtained from a study of cytomegalovirus exposure and HLA in healthy donors. General study results and limits: TCR beta sequences reportedly predicted most subjects' HLA-A and HLA-B alleles accurately. A few chains tied to CMV proved CMV antigen-specific in vitro. Previous analysis showed most TCR beta V segments were productive about 87% or about 30% of the time.

It was with 60 Vbeta and 13 Jbeta primers that the PCR ran. Assay: immunoSEQ multiplex PCR; the TCRdb copy retains only in-frame clones and omits some. The data hold some 150,000 clones, with roughly 84% observed a single time. The CDR3 has 20 residues. Germline loops: CDR1 KGHSH, CDR2 LQKENI. Concerning this clone: Its antigen is not known. At one boundary the junction diverges from the germline segment, which might be a read error.

The sequencing sample was made of PBMCs. The source is a boy aged 2 to 10 in good health and CMV-seronegative. V and J are TRBV18 and TRBJ2-7; TRBD2 matches at 12 bases. The chain's CDR3 is CASSPLSPSTSGSMLREQYF. CDR3 DNA: TGTGCCAGCTCCCCACTAAGCCCTTCGACTAGCGGGAGTATGCTCCGCGAGCAGTACTTC.